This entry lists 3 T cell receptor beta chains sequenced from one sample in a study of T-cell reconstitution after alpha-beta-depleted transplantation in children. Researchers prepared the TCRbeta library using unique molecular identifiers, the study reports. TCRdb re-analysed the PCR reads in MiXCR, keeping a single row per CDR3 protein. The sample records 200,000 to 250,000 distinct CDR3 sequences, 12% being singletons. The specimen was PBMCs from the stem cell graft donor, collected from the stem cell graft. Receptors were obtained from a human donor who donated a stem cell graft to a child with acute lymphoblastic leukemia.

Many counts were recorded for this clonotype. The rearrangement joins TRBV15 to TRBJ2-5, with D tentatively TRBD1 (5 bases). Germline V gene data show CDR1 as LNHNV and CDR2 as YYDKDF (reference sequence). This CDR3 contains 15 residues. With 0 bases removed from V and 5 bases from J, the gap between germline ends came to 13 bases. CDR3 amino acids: CATSRERQGRETQYF. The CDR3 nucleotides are TGTGCCACCAGCAGAGAACGGCAGGGAAGGGAGACCCAGTACTTC.

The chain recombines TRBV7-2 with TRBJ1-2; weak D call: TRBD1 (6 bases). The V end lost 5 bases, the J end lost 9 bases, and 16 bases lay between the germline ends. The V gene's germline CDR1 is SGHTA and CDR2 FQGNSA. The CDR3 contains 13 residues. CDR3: CASSPHREGRYTF. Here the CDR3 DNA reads TGTGCCAGCAGCCCCCACAGGGAGGGACGCTACACCTTC.

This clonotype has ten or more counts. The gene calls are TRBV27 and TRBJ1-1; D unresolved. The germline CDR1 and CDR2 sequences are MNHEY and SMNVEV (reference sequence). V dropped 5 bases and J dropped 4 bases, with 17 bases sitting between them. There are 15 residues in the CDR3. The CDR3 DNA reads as TGTGCCAGCAGTCCCCGTAGCTTTGGAAGCACTGAAGCTTTCTTT. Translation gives CASSPRSFGSTEAFF.